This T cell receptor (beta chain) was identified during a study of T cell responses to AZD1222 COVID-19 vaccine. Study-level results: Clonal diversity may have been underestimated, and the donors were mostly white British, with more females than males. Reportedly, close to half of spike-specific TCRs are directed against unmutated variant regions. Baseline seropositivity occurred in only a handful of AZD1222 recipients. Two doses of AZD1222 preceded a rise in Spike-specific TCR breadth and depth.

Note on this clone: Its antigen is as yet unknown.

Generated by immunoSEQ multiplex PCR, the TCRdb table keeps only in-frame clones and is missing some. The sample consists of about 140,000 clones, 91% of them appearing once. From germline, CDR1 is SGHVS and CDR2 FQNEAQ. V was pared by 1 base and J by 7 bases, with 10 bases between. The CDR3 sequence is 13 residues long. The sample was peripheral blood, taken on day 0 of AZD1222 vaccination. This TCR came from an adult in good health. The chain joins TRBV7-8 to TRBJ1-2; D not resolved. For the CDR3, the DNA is TGTGCCAGCAGCTTAGTCAGGAACGGTGGCTACACCTTC. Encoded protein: CASSLVRNGGYTF. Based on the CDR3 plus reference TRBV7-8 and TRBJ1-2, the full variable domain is GAGVSQSPRYKVAKRGQDVALRCDPISGHVSLFWYQQALGQGPEFLTYFQNEAQLDKSGLPSDRFFAERPEGSVSTLKIQRTQQEDSAVYLCASSLVRNGGYTFGSGTRLTVV.